The rows below give T cell receptor beta chains drawn from one sample of a study of cytomegalovirus exposure and HLA in healthy donors. Clones were read by immunoSEQ multiplex PCR, and TCRdb kept only the in-frame ones, dropping some. In the table there are 90,000 to 140,000 clones, 69% of which are singletons. Material for sequencing was PBMCs. These receptor sequences come from a man aged 25-45 years in good health and CMV-seronegative. Each CDR3 is given with its conserved first and last residue. The D gene is left open where the match is weak. Clone size is shown for a subset of rows, as once, few, many or a class of expanded clone.

j_call	v_call	d_call	clone_size	cdr3_aa	cdr3_nt
TRBJ2-5	TRBV2	NA	NA	CASSSGTRTQETQYF	TGTGCCAGCAGTTCCGGGACAAGAACTCAAGAGACCCAGTACTTC
TRBJ2-7	TRBV10-3	TRBD1	NA	CAISADRETYEQYF	TGTGCCATCAGTGCGGACAGGGAAACCTACGAGCAGTACTTC
TRBJ2-7	TRBV2	NA	NA	CASSEGWARRGEQYF	TGTGCCAGCAGTGAAGGGTGGGCTCGACGTGGCGAGCAGTACTTC
TRBJ2-3	TRBV5-1	NA	NA	CASSRQRELSTDTQYF	TGCGCCAGCAGCCGACAACGAGAACTTAGCACAGATACGCAGTATTTT
TRBJ2-7	TRBV2	NA	NA	CASSPQGGTYEQYF	TGTGCCAGCAGCCCACAGGGAGGGACCTACGAGCAGTACTTC
TRBJ2-7	TRBV28	TRBD2	NA	CASSLLSGTSYEQYF	TGTGCCAGCAGTCTTCTGAGCGGGACCTCCTACGAGCAGTACTTC
TRBJ1-5	TRBV28	NA	once	CASTPHSGSSNQPQHF	TGTGCCAGCACTCCCCACAGCGGGTCTAGCAATCAGCCCCAGCATTTT
TRBJ2-4	TRBV19	NA	NA	CASIFIEKNIQYF	TGTGCCAGTATCTTTATAGAGAAAAACATTCAGTACTTC
TRBJ2-7	TRBV30	TRBD2	few	CAWSASGGYEQYF	TGTGCCTGGTCGGCTAGCGGGGGCTACGAGCAGTACTTC
TRBJ2-7	TRBV11-2	TRBD2	NA	CASSLISWLAGDEQYF	TGTGCCAGCAGCTTAATAAGTTGGCTAGCGGGAGATGAGCAGTACTTC
TRBJ2-5	TRBV11-3	NA	NA	CASSFRSEGWGTQYF	TGTGCCAGCAGCTTCCGATCGGAGGGATGGGGGACCCAGTACTTC
TRBJ1-1	TRBV10-2	NA	once	CASSEQGTGYTEAFF	TGCGCCAGCAGTGAGCAGGGGACGGGATACACTGAAGCTTTCTTT
TRBJ2-7	TRBV5-1	NA	once	CASSLRVSSYEQYF	TGCGCCAGCAGCTTACGGGTAAGCTCCTACGAGCAGTACTTC
TRBJ2-7	TRBV19	TRBD2	NA	CASSMREGGEQYF	TGTGCCAGTAGTATGAGGGAGGGAGGCGAGCAGTACTTC
TRBJ2-5	TRBV9	TRBD2	few	CASSRLAGVETQYF	TGTGCCAGCAGCCGACTAGCGGGAGTGGAGACCCAGTACTTC
TRBJ2-3	TRBV7-2	NA	few	CASSPFLTDTQYF	TGTGCCAGCAGTCCTTTCCTCACAGATACGCAGTATTTT
TRBJ2-2	TRBV10-3	TRBD1	NA	CAISSQGAAGELFF	TGTGCCATCAGTTCACAGGGGGCTGCCGGGGAGCTGTTTTTT
TRBJ2-3	TRBV18	NA	once	CASSPQGQGPDTQYF	TGTGCCAGCTCACCACAGGGCCAGGGGCCAGATACGCAGTATTTT
TRBJ1-2	TRBV7-2	TRBD1	NA	CASSRRTGSEGYTF	TGTGCCAGCAGCCGGCGGACAGGGTCTGAGGGCTACACCTTC
TRBJ2-3	TRBV4-3	TRBD2	NA	CASSQVSSGNINTQYF	TGCGCCAGCAGCCAAGTGTCGAGCGGGAATATAAATACGCAGTATTTT
TRBJ2-7	TRBV5-4	TRBD2	NA	CASSLSPSGGRYEQYF	TGTGCCAGCAGCCTTTCACCCTCGGGGGGGCGGTACGAGCAGTACTTC
TRBJ2-1	TRBV4-2	TRBD2	NA	CASSQKGARLAGYDYNEQFF	TGTGCCAGCAGCCAAAAAGGAGCGCGGCTAGCGGGATATGACTACAATGAGCAGTTCTTC
TRBJ2-1	TRBV18	TRBD2	NA	CASSKEAGHNNEQFF	TGTGCCAGCTCTAAGGAAGCGGGGCATAACAATGAGCAGTTCTTC
TRBJ2-3	TRBV9	NA	NA	CASSVAPGGDTQYF	TGTGCCAGCAGCGTAGCGCCTGGCGGAGATACGCAGTATTTT
TRBJ1-5	TRBV10-3	NA	few	CAIIHYQPQHF	TGTGCCATCATTCACTATCAGCCCCAGCATTTT
TRBJ2-7	TRBV7-2	TRBD1	NA	CATRTGPYEQYF	TGTGCCACAAGGACAGGGCCCTACGAGCAGTACTTC
TRBJ2-7	TRBV18	NA	NA	CASSPVGAGNYEQYF	TGTGCCAGCTCACCAGTGGGCGCGGGAAACTACGAGCAGTACTTC
TRBJ2-1	TRBV7-2	TRBD2	NA	CASSPRGTSGTNEQFF	TGTGCCAGCAGCCCCCGGGGAACTAGCGGGACGAATGAGCAGTTCTTC
TRBJ1-4	TRBV5-1	TRBD1	NA	CASSSRQGYNEKLFF	TGCGCCAGCAGCTCGAGACAGGGTTATAATGAAAAACTGTTTTTT
TRBJ2-1	TRBV9	TRBD2	NA	CASSANELAGSGEQFF	TGTGCCAGCAGCGCGAACGAACTAGCGGGAAGTGGTGAGCAGTTCTTC
TRBJ1-2	TRBV29-1	NA	NA	CSVLGREKYGYTF	TGCAGCGTCCTTGGCCGGGAGAAGTATGGCTACACCTTC
TRBJ1-1	TRBV13	NA	few	CASSLLENNTEAFF	TGTGCCAGCAGCTTACTAGAGAACAACACTGAAGCTTTCTTT
TRBJ2-3	TRBV4-3	TRBD2	few	CASSLIPSGSTDTQYF	TGCGCCAGCAGCCTTATCCCTAGCGGGAGCACAGATACGCAGTATTTT
TRBJ1-1	TRBV5-1	NA	NA	CASSLGSGMNTEAFF	TGCGCCAGCAGCTTGGGTTCGGGGATGAACACTGAAGCTTTCTTT
TRBJ2-1	TRBV4-3	NA	NA	CASSQERPGRAEQFF	TGCGCCAGCAGCCAAGAAAGGCCAGGGCGCGCTGAGCAGTTCTTC
TRBJ1-2	TRBV5-4	NA	NA	CASSGGTVNYGYTF	TGTGCCAGCAGCGGGGGGACGGTGAACTATGGCTACACCTTC